Each of the 18 T cell receptor beta chains below was sequenced from the same sample in a study of blood T cell repertoires in COVID-19. Profiling relied on immunoSEQ multiplex PCR, and the TCRdb table lists in-frame clones only, not all of them. The repertoire includes tens of thousands of clones, roughly 90% of them detected once, and about 39% sits in the top ten. Sample: peripheral blood. The source of these receptors is a man in his 60s with active or convalescent COVID-19.

DNA for the CDR3: TGTGCCAGCAGACTCAGACAGGACACAGATACGCAGTATTTT. This gives the protein CASRLRQDTDTQYF. The chain joins TRBV4-2 to TRBJ2-3, with D possibly matching TRBD1 (6 bases). The V gene's germline CDR1 is LGHNA and CDR2 YNFKEQ. Trimming removed 6 bases from V and 2 bases from J, with 12 bases in between. The CDR3 extends over 14 amino acids.

The CDR3 region has the DNA TGCACCAGCGATACGGTGGCTAGCGAATTGTACGAGCAGTACTTC. It codes for CTSDTVASELYEQYF. The chain uses TRBV1 and TRBJ2-7; the DNA was not used to check the table's D call, TRBD2. TRBV1 is noted as a pseudogene. The CDR3 length is 15 residues.

The chain recombines TRBV6-2 or TRBV6-3 with TRBJ2-1; TRBD2 matches at 8 bases. Germline loops: CDR1 MNHEY, CDR2 SVGEGT. V trimming: 5 bases; J trimming: 9 bases; junction bases outside the gene matches: 15. The CDR3 totals 16 residues. CDR3 nucleotide sequence: TGTGCCAGCAGTCCCCAAGCGGGAGCAGGGGTAACTGAGCAGTTCTTC. This gives the protein CASSPQAGAGVTEQFF.

This chain uses TRBV18 with TRBJ2-5; no definite D call. V was cut by 3 bases and J by 4 bases, with 6 bases left in between. CDR1 and CDR2 (germline): KGHSH, LQKENI. CDR3 length equals 12 residues. The CDR3 DNA reads as TGTGCCAGCTCACCCGCAGGAGAGACCCAGTACTTC. It translates to CASSPAGETQYF.

This chain joins TRBV19 and TRBJ1-5; 9 bases map to TRBD1. The CDR3 length is 14 residues. CDR1 is LNHDA and CDR2 is SQIVND in the germline V gene (reference sequence). V shed 2 bases, J shed 6 bases, and the junction held 2 bases outside the gene matches. This chain's CDR3 is CASSITGGGQPQHF. CDR3 bases: TGTGCCAGTAGTATAACAGGGGGCGGTCAGCCCCAGCATTTT.

This chain links TRBV5-4 with TRBJ2-5; 7 positions agree with TRBD1. Germline CDR1 is SGHNT and CDR2 is YYREEE (reference sequence). The CDR3 consists of 15 residues. After removal of 1 base from V and 5 bases from J, the junction contained 8 bases not matched to a gene. The chain's CDR3 is CASSLSTGATETQYF. CDR3 bases: TGTGCCAGCAGCTTGTCTACAGGGGCTACGGAGACCCAGTACTTC.

The rearrangement joins TRBV6-2 or TRBV6-3 to TRBJ2-5; a weak D match, TRBD2 (6 bases). The V end lost 5 bases, the J end lost 2 bases, and 15 bases lay between the germline ends. The CDR3 runs to 15 residues. Germline loops: CDR1 MNHEY, CDR2 SVGEGT. CDR3 in amino acids: CASSLRLGSQETQYF. The CDR3 nucleotides read TGTGCCAGCAGTCTGAGACTAGGCTCTCAAGAGACCCAGTACTTC.

The V call is TRBV10-1, the J call TRBJ1-1, with D maybe TRBD1 (5 bases). Germline values: CDR1 WNHNN, CDR2 SYGVQD (reference sequence). CDR3 length: 17 amino acids. The V end was cut by 2 bases, the J end by 3 bases, with 19 bases between. The CDR3 spells CASSEVKDGKGYTEAFF. The CDR3 coding sequence is TGCGCCAGCAGTGAGGTGAAGGACGGCAAGGGGTACACTGAAGCTTTCTTT.

The chain is built from TRBV6-4 and TRBJ2-2, with 14 bases that match TRBD2. V gave up 0 bases and J gave up 0 bases; unmatched junction bases: 9. Germline V gene data show CDR1 as MRHNA and CDR2 as SNTAGT. The CDR3 runs 21 residues. CDR3 coding DNA: TGTGCCAGCAGTGACTCGAAGCAGGGACTAGCGGGGGCTGCGAACACCGGGGAGCTGTTTTTT. Translated, it gives CASSDSKQGLAGAANTGELFF.

This rearrangement joins TRBV2 to TRBJ2-3; TRBD2 aligns across 10 bases. V dropped 1 base and J dropped 7; count of bases not matched to a gene: 5. The CDR3 length is 15 residues. CDR1 and CDR2 (germline): SNHLY, FYNNEI. Here the CDR3 reads CASSEGRAGGHTQYF. CDR3 bases: TGTGCCAGCAGTGAAGGTAGAGCGGGGGGGCATACGCAGTATTTT.

V and J are TRBV7-9 and TRBJ1-2, with D unclear. Per germline, CDR1 SEHNR and CDR2 FQNEAQ (reference sequence). CDR3 length equals 16 residues. V was trimmed by 4 bases and J by 4 bases, leaving 19 bases between them. CDR3 nucleotides: TGTGCCAGCAGCTATCGTCCTAGGAGCCTACTCTATGGCTACACCTTC. It encodes CASSYRPRSLLYGYTF.

The chain couples TRBV2 to TRBJ1-1, with 7 bases that match TRBD1. J gave up 1 base and V 2 bases, and 1 base lay outside the gene matches. Germline V CDR1 and CDR2: SNHLY, FYNNEI. CDR3 length: 14 residues. This CDR3 is CASSEQGGNTEAFF. CDR3 nucleotide sequence: TGTGCCAGCAGTGAACAGGGGGGGAACACTGAAGCTTTCTTT.

The genes are TRBV5-1 and TRBJ1-1, with TRBD1 matching over 9 bases. V lost 2 bases and J lost 0; bases outside the gene matches: 8. Germline CDR1 SGHRS, CDR2 YFSETQ. CDR3 length equals 17 residues. CDR3 sequence: CASSLGQGRGMNTEAFF. DNA for the CDR3: TGCGCCAGCAGCTTAGGACAGGGGCGCGGCATGAACACTGAAGCTTTCTTT.

J is TRBJ2-5 and V is TRBV24-1, with 9 bases fitting TRBD2. The CDR3 runs 16 residues. Germline assignment: CDR1 KGHDR and CDR2 SFDVKD. J gave up 5 bases and V 6 bases, and 12 bases lay outside the gene matches. The CDR3 loop is CATSSGGGGAGETQYF. CDR3 sequence (DNA): TGTGCCACCAGTTCAGGTGGCGGGGGGGCCGGTGAGACCCAGTACTTC.

The V call is TRBV4-1, the J call TRBJ2-3; 12 nucleotides align to TRBD2. CDR1 MGHRA and CDR2 YSYEKL come from the germline V gene. V shed 6 bases, J shed 5 bases, and the junction held 12 bases outside the gene matches. This CDR3 has 17 residues. In DNA form, the CDR3 reads TGCGCCAGCAGACCCGTCGGGCTAGCGGGGGGGATAGATACGCAGTATTTT. Translation gives CASRPVGLAGGIDTQYF.

CDR3 DNA sequence: TGCGCCAGCAGTGACAGAGCGGGGAGACGTGGGCAGTTCTTC. This encodes CASSDRAGRRGQFF. The genes are TRBV10-1 and TRBJ2-1; 7 bases agree with TRBD2. The CDR3 sequence is 14 residues long. Germline CDR1 reads WNHNN; CDR2 reads SYGVQD (reference sequence). Trimming took 3 bases from V and 12 from J; bases not matched to a gene: 11.

The chain combines TRBV7-2 with TRBJ2-1; 9 bases are a match to TRBD2. V lost 0 bases, J lost 3 bases, and 3 bases stayed unmatched. The germline gives CDR1 SGHTA, CDR2 FQGNSA. The CDR3 length is 16 residues. In DNA form, the CDR3 reads TGTGCCAGCAGCTTAGCCCTAGCGGGGCGCTACAATGAGCAGTTCTTC. Residues: CASSLALAGRYNEQFF.

V gene TRBV9 combines with J gene TRBJ2-2; TRBD2 is a possible D gene (6 bases). Deletions cut 3 bases from V and 3 bases from J, with 15 bases between. The CDR3 runs to 16 residues. Germline V gene data show CDR1 as SGDLS and CDR2 as YYNGEE. The CDR3 DNA reads TGTGCCAGCAGCGCGGCGGGGCAGTCGCACACCGGGGAGCTGTTTTTT. It codes for CASSAAGQSHTGELFF.